The 22 T cell receptor beta chains given below trace back to one sample, sequenced in a study of cytomegalovirus exposure and HLA in healthy donors. 13 Jbeta primers and 60 Vbeta primers were used for the PCR. Measured with immunoSEQ multiplex PCR; TCRdb has only the in-frame clones, and not every one. The sample shows just over 150,000 clones, approximately 81% of them seen only once. The material sequenced was PBMCs. These receptors were taken from a man younger than 30 in good health and CMV-seronegative.

This clone showed up just once. The chain has TRBV4-1 and TRBJ2-3; 7 bases are shared with TRBD2. The CDR3 spans 19 residues. The V segment lost 0 bases and the J segment 3 bases; nucleotides outside the gene matches: 15. Germline V CDR1 and CDR2: MGHRA, YSYEKL. The CDR3 sequence is CASSQEGRERGSITDTQYF. In DNA, the CDR3 is TGCGCCAGCAGCCAAGAAGGGCGGGAGCGAGGGTCTATAACAGATACGCAGTATTTT.

The V and J genes are TRBV10-3 and TRBJ2-2, with no clear D. The CDR3 sequence is 13 residues long. CDR1 is ENHRY, CDR2 SYGVKD, per germline. The V end lost 6 bases, the J end lost 7 bases, and 12 bases lay between the germline ends. CDR3 protein: CAISPVVGGELFF. CDR3 nucleotide sequence: TGTGCCATCAGCCCCGTGGTCGGCGGGGAGCTGTTTTTT.

This chain uses TRBV6-6 with TRBJ2-7; perhaps TRBD1 as D (6 bases). The V and J ends lost 6 bases and 3 bases respectively, with 21 bases between them. The CDR3 has 16 amino acids. Germline V CDR1 and CDR2: MNHNY, SVGAGI (reference sequence). The CDR3 here is CASSLFTGRGDYEQYF. The CDR3 DNA sequence: TGTGCCAGCAGCTTATTTACAGGGCGAGGGGACTACGAGCAGTACTTC.

As for this clone: Relative to the germline gene, one junction end is altered; a read error may explain this. V is TRBV7-9 and J is TRBJ1-3; 9 bases line up with TRBD1. The CDR3 has 18 amino acids. Germline loops: CDR1 SEHNR, CDR2 FQNEAQ (reference sequence). As DNA, the CDR3 is TGTTCCAGCAGCTTAGGGACAGGGAGAAGGGCCCGTGGAAACACCATATATTTT. It translates to CSSSLGTGRRARGNTIYF.

This rearrangement joins TRBV5-1 to TRBJ2-5; D gene unclear. The tail of the sequence fits TRBJ2-7 better, so the J call may be wrong. Germline V gene lookup returns CDR1 SGHRS and CDR2 YFSETQ. The CDR3 consists of 12 residues. CDR3 DNA sequence: TGCGCCAGCAGCTTGGTTAGCTACGAGCAGTACTTC. The encoded protein is CASSLVSYEQYF.

The chain combines TRBV5-6 with TRBJ2-2; 11 nucleotides line up with TRBD1. This CDR3 is 16 amino acids long. The germline CDR1 and CDR2 sequences are SGHDT and YYEEEE. Trimming at V came to 2 bases and at J to 5 bases, leaving 5 bases not matched to a gene. CDR3 in amino acids: CASSFRGTGGTGELFF. The CDR3 nucleotides read TGTGCCAGCAGCTTTCGGGGGACAGGGGGTACCGGGGAGCTGTTTTTT.

This clone was recorded once. This chain uses TRBV7-9 with TRBJ2-7; D unresolved. CDR1 and CDR2 (germline): SEHNR, FQNEAQ (reference sequence). This CDR3 region has 11 residues. V shed 3 bases and J shed 7 bases, with 7 bases lying between them. CDR3 nucleotides: TGTGCCAGCAGCTTGGGCCAAGAGCAGTACTTC. Its translation is CASSLGQEQYF.

V is TRBV29-1 and J is TRBJ1-1; 8 positions match TRBD1. The CDR3 runs to 11 residues. Germline V gene data show CDR1 as SQVTM and CDR2 as ANQGSEA. V lost 6 bases, J lost 7 bases, and 4 bases stayed unmatched. CDR3 region: CSVGGTGEAFF. The CDR3 DNA reads TGCAGCGTGGGAGGGACAGGTGAAGCTTTCTTT. The full variable domain, completed using reference TRBV29-1 and TRBJ1-1, is SAVISQKPSRDICQRGTSLTIQCQVDSQVTMMFWYRQQPGQSLTLIATANQGSEATYESGFVIDKFPISRPNLTFSTLTVSNMSPEDSSIYLCSVGGTGEAFFGQGTRLTVV.

The chain links TRBV6-1 to TRBJ2-7, with a tentative D call TRBD1 (6 bases). Per the germline V gene, CDR1 is MNHNS and CDR2 is SASEGT. With 2 bases removed from V and 7 bases from J, the gap between germline ends came to 15 bases. The CDR3 has 14 residues. Here the CDR3 reads CASSERDNLREQYF. CDR3 DNA sequence: TGTGCCAGCAGTGAACGGGACAATCTAAGGGAGCAGTACTTC.

The chain joins TRBV18 to TRBJ2-3; 13 bases are shared with TRBD2. Germline V lookup: CDR1 KGHSH, CDR2 LQKENI. The CDR3 covers 18 residues. With V trimmed by 5 bases and J by 0 bases, 8 bases remained unmatched. CDR3 sequence (DNA): TGTGCCAGCTCATCTAAGGGGACTAGCGGGACTAGCACAGATACGCAGTATTTT. Its translation: CASSSKGTSGTSTDTQYF.

The genes are TRBV20-1 and TRBJ2-1, with 10 nucleotides matching TRBD2. CDR3 length: 11 amino acids. V lost 0 bases to trimming and J lost 16 bases; unmatched junction nucleotides: 3. The germline CDR1 and CDR2 sequences are DFQATT and SNEGSKA (reference sequence). CDR3 region: CSARDERGGFF. The CDR3 bases are TGCAGTGCTAGAGATGAGCGGGGGGGCTTCTTC.

As to this clone: The same CDR3 arises from other DNA sequences in this sample as well. The chain uses TRBV5-6 and TRBJ2-5; D gene ambiguous. The CDR3 is 13 amino acids. V was trimmed by 1 base and J by 5 bases, leaving 9 bases between them. Germline lookup yields CDR1 SGHDT and CDR2 YYEEEE. CDR3 DNA: TGTGCCAGCAGCTTGCAACCCAGGGAGACCCAGTACTTC. Its translation is CASSLQPRETQYF.

This chain links TRBV5-5 with TRBJ1-5, with 9 nucleotides matching TRBD1. The CDR3 is 16 amino acids. Looked up from germline, CDR1 is SGHKS and CDR2 is YYEKEE (reference sequence). Losses at the gene ends were 3 bases for V and 7 bases for J; bases not matched to a gene: 11. CDR3 region: CASSWSHRGQGQPQHF. The DNA of the CDR3 is TGTGCCAGCAGCTGGAGCCACAGGGGGCAGGGACAGCCCCAGCATTTT.

The V call is TRBV18, the J call TRBJ1-1; tentatively, D is TRBD1 (5 bases). CDR1 KGHSH and CDR2 LQKENI come from the germline V gene. V shed 2 bases and J shed 0 bases, with 7 bases lying between them. CDR3 length equals 14 residues. The CDR3 spells CASSPAGMNTEAFF. CDR3 DNA: TGTGCCAGCTCACCAGCAGGGATGAACACTGAAGCTTTCTTT.

The V call is TRBV9, the J call TRBJ2-1; D remains ambiguous. The V end was cut by 1 base, the J end by 4 bases, with 15 bases between. The CDR3 length is 16 residues. CDR1 and CDR2 from the germline V gene are SGDLS and YYNGEE. The CDR3 protein is CASSVFATPGYNEQFF. The CDR3 DNA reads as TGTGCCAGCAGCGTATTTGCCACCCCCGGGTACAATGAGCAGTTCTTC.

The V call is TRBV27, the J call TRBJ2-1; the match to TRBD1 covers 7 bases. Trimming cost V 5 bases and J 2 bases; bases outside gene matches: 3. This CDR3 spans 14 amino acids. From germline, CDR1 is MNHEY and CDR2 SMNVEV (reference sequence). The CDR3 DNA reads as TGTGCCAGCAGTCAGGGGGTCCCCTACAATGAGCAGTTCTTC. Its protein product is CASSQGVPYNEQFF.

The V and J genes are TRBV7-2 and TRBJ1-2, with 7 bases that match TRBD1. This CDR3 comprises 15 residues. J gave up 0 bases and V 5 bases, and 6 bases lay outside the gene matches. Germline V gene data show CDR1 as SGHTA and CDR2 as FQGNSA. This CDR3 is CASSQEDRSNYGYTF. CDR3 coding DNA: TGTGCCAGCAGCCAAGAGGACAGGTCTAACTATGGCTACACCTTC. Together with reference TRBV7-2 and TRBJ1-2, the CDR3 gives the full variable domain: GAGVSQSPSNKVTEKGKDVELRCDPISGHTALYWYRQSLGQGLEFLIYFQGNSAPDKSGLPSDRFSAERTGGSVSTLTIQRTQQEDSAVYLCASSQEDRSNYGYTFGSGTRLTVV.

The J gene is TRBJ2-1, the V gene TRBV4-1, with D possibly TRBD2 on 6 matching bases. Germline V gene sequence: CDR1 MGHRA, CDR2 YSYEKL. CDR3 length: 15 amino acids. Trimming stripped 4 bases from V and 10 bases from J, with 20 bases between. CDR3 sequence reads: CASSLGTRGEREQFF. The CDR3 bases are TGCGCCAGCAGCCTCGGGACGCGCGGGGAGAGGGAGCAGTTCTTC.

V is TRBV5-1 and J is TRBJ2-1; D not resolved. The CDR3 extends over 14 amino acids. V lost 0 bases, J lost 0 bases, and 4 bases lay in between. The V gene's germline CDR1 is SGHRS and CDR2 YFSETQ. CDR3 DNA: TGCGCCAGCAGCTTGGGAGGCTCCTACAATGAGCAGTTCTTC. It encodes CASSLGGSYNEQFF.

As concerns this clone: The same CDR3 also results from other DNA sequences found in this sample. The chain employs TRBV28 and TRBJ2-7, with D tentatively TRBD2 (5 bases). V was clipped by 5 bases and J by 4 bases, with 12 bases between them. Germline lookup yields CDR1 MDHEN and CDR2 SYDVKM. The CDR3 sequence is 13 residues long. CDR3 coding DNA: TGTGCCAGCAGTCCCCCCGGGATATACGAGCAGTACTTC. Translating it yields CASSPPGIYEQYF.

The chain combines TRBV19 with TRBJ2-1; 8 bases are a match to TRBD2. The J segment lost 4 bases and the V segment lost 7 bases, leaving 9 bases of the junction unmatched. This CDR3 region has 15 residues. Per the germline V gene, CDR1 is LNHDA and CDR2 is SQIVND (reference sequence). For the CDR3, the DNA is TGTGCCAGTACTCGTAGTAGCGGGACTTACAATGAGCAGTTCTTC. Protein: CASTRSSGTYNEQFF.

This chain links TRBV5-1 with TRBJ2-3; 11 bases are a match to TRBD2. J lost 3 bases, V lost 0 bases, and 3 bases had no gene match. From germline, CDR1 is SGHRS and CDR2 YFSETQ. The CDR3 has 16 residues. This chain's CDR3 is CASSLGGLAATDTQYF. As DNA, the CDR3 is TGCGCCAGCAGCTTGGGGGGACTAGCGGCGACAGATACGCAGTATTTT.